This T cell receptor beta chain was profiled in a study of T cell changes during pregnancy in multiple sclerosis. Repertoires were generated with immunoSEQ multiplex PCR, while TCRdb's copy carries only in-frame clones and drops some. The sample yields about 110,000 clones, about 94% seen once. This clone was counted a few times. This clonotype was obtained from a female donor with multiple sclerosis, enrolled in a pregnancy study. The sequences come from peripheral blood, collected in the third trimester of pregnancy.

The CDR3 region is CASSYVRGYEQYF. The CDR3 region has the DNA TGTGCCAGCAGTTATGTACGAGGATACGAGCAGTACTTC. This sequence joins TRBV6-5 and TRBJ2-7; D is ambiguous. V gave up 3 bases and J gave up 4 bases, with 10 bases separating them. Germline assignment: CDR1 MNHEY and CDR2 SVGAGI. The CDR3 has 13 amino acids.